This T cell receptor (beta chain) was captured by sequencing in a study of read filtering for tumor transcriptome and immune sequencing. Study-level information: R-ISS stage counts were roughly eight for I, about 15 for II, about seven for III.

The library was built from roughly 400 ng RNA with molecular barcoded adaptors for alpha/delta and beta/gamma chains. One entry per CDR3 protein results from TCRdb running MiXCR on the reads. The top ten clones hold 30% of a sample with 40,000 to 50,000 distinct CDR3 sequences, around 15% of them seen once. The CDR3 has 16 residues. The germline V gene encodes CDR1 SGHAT and CDR2 FQDESV (reference sequence). In the case of this clonotype: A far larger clone is a single base away, which makes a read error likely.

This sequence was found in a donor aged 40 or over with multiple myeloma. The sample was a population of CD138-negative cells sorted from bone marrow. The rearrangement links TRBV11-1 to TRBJ2-1, with 7 bases lining up with TRBD2. CDR3 in amino acids: CASSPTRGSSFNEQSF. CDR3 bases: TGTGCCAGCAGCCCGACGCGCGGGAGTTCGTTCAATGAGCAGTCCTTC.